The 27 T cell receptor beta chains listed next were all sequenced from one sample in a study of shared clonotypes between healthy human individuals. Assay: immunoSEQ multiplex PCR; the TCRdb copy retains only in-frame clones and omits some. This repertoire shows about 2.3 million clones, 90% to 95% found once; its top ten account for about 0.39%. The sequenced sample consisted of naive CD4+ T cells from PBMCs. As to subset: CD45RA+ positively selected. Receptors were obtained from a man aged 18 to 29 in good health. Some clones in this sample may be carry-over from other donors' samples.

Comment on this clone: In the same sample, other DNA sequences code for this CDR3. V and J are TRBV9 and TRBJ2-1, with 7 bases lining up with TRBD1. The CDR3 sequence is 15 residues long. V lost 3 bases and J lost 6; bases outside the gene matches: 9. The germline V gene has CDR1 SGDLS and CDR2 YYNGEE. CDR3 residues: CASSATTGLGNEQFF. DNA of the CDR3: TGTGCCAGCAGCGCTACGACAGGGCTAGGCAATGAGCAGTTCTTC.

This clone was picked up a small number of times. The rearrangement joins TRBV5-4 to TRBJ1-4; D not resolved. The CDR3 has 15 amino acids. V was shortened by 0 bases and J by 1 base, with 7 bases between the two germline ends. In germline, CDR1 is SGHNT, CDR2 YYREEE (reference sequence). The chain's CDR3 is CASSLAKGTNEKLFF. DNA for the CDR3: TGTGCCAGCAGCTTGGCGAAGGGAACTAATGAAAAACTGTTTTTT.

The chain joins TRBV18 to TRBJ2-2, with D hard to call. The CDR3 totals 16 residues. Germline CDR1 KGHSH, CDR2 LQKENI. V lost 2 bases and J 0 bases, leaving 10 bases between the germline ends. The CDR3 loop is CASSPVNAANTGELFF. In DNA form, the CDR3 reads TGTGCCAGCTCACCAGTGAACGCAGCGAACACCGGGGAGCTGTTTTTT.

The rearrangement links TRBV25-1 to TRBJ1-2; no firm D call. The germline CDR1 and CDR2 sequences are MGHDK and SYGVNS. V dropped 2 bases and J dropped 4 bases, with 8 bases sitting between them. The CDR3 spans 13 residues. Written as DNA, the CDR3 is TGTGCCAGCAGTGAAGACCTCTTCTATGGCTACACCTTC. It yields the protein CASSEDLFYGYTF.

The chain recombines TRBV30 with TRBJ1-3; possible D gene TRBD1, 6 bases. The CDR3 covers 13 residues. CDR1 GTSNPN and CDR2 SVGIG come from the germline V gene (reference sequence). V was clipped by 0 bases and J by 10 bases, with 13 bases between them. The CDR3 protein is CAWSVMDRGTIYF. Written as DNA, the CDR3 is TGTGCCTGGAGTGTCATGGACAGAGGAACCATATATTTT.

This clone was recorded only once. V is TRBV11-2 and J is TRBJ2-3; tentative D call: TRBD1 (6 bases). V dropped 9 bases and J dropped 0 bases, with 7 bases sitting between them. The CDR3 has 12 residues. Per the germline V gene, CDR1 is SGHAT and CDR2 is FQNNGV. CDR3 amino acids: CASGQSTDTQYF. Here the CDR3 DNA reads TGTGCCAGTGGACAGAGCACAGATACGCAGTATTTT. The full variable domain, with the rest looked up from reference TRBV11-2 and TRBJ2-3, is EAGVAQSPRYKIIEKRQSVAFWCNPISGHATLYWYQQILGQGPKLLIQFQNNGVVDDSQLPKDRFSAERLKGVDSTLKIQPAKLEDSAVYLCASGQSTDTQYFGPGTRLTVL.

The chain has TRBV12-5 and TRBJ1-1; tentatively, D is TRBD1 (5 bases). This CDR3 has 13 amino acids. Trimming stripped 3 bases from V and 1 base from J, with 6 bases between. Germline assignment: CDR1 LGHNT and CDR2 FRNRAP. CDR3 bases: TGTGCTAGTGGTTTAGGGACGAACACTGAAGCTTTCTTT. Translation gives CASGLGTNTEAFF.

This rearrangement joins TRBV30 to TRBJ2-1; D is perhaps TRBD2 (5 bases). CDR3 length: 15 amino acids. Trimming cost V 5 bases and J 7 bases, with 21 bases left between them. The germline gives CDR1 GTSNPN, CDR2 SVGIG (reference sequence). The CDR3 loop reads CAWSSQGSILNEQFF. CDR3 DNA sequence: TGTGCCTGGTCCTCCCAAGGGAGCATCCTGAATGAGCAGTTCTTC.

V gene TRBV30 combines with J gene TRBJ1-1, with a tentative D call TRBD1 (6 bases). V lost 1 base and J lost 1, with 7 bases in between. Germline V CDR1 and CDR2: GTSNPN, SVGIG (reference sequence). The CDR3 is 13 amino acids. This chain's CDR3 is CAWSGRGNTEAFF. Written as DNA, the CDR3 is TGTGCCTGGAGTGGCAGGGGGAACACTGAAGCTTTCTTT.

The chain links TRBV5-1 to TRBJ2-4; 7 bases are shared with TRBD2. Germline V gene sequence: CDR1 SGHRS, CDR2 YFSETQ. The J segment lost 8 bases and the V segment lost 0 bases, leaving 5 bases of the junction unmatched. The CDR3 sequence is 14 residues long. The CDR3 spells CASSLVAGRDIQYF. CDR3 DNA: TGCGCCAGCAGCTTGGTGGCAGGGAGGGACATTCAGTACTTC.

CDR3 residues: CASSPSPGGGYNEQFF. The CDR3 nucleotides are TGTGCCAGCAGCCCATCCCCAGGGGGCGGATACAATGAGCAGTTCTTC. This chain links TRBV28 with TRBJ2-1, with TRBD1 identical over 8 bases. CDR3 length equals 16 residues. CDR1 MDHEN and CDR2 SYDVKM come from the germline V gene. The V and J ends lost 6 bases and 4 bases, in that order; junction bases with no gene match: 11.

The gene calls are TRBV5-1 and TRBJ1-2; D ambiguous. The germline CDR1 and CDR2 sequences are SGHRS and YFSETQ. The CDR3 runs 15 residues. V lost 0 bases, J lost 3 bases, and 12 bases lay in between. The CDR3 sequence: CASSLEVSSDYGYTF. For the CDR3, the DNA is TGCGCCAGCAGCTTGGAAGTATCATCCGACTATGGCTACACCTTC. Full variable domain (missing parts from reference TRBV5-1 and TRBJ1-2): KAGVTQTPRYLIKTRGQQVTLSCSPISGHRSVSWYQQTPGQGLQFLFEYFSETQRNKGNFPGRFSGRQFSNSRSEMNVSTLELGDSALYLCASSLEVSSDYGYTFGSGTRLTVV.

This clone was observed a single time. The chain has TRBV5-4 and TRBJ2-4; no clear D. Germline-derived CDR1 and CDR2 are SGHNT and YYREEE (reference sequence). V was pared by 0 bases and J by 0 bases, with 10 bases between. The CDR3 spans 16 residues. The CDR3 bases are TGTGCCAGCAGCTTGGGTAACCTCCTAGCCAAAAACATTCAGTACTTC. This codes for CASSLGNLLAKNIQYF.

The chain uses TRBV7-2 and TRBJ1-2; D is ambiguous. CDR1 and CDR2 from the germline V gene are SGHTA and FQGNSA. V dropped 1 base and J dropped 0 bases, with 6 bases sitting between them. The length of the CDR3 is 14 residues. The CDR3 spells CASSLDISNYGYTF. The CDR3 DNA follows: TGTGCCAGCAGCTTAGACATTTCTAACTATGGCTACACCTTC.

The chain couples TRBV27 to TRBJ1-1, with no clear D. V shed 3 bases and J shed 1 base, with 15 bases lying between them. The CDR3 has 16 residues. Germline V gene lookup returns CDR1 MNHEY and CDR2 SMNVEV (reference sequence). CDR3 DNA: TGTGCCAGCAGTTTTGTCAGGATAAGTGGGAACACTGAAGCTTTCTTT. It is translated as CASSFVRISGNTEAFF.

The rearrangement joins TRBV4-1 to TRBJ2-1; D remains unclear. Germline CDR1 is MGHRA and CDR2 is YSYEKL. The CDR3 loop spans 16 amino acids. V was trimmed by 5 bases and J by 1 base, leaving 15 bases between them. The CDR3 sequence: CASSTFASGSYNEQFF. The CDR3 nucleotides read TGCGCCAGCAGCACCTTTGCTAGTGGATCCTACAATGAGCAGTTCTTC.

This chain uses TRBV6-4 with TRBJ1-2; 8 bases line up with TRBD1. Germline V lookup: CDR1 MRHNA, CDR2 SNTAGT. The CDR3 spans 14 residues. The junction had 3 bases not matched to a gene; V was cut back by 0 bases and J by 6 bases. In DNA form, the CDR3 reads TGTGCCAGCAGTGACTCGACAGGGGCGGATGGCTACACCTTC. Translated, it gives CASSDSTGADGYTF.

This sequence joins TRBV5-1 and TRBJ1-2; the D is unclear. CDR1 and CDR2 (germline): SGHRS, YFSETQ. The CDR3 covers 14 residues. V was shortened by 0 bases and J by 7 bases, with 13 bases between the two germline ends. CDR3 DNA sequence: TGCGCCAGCAGCTTGGAGCAGGCCCGGGGTGGCTACACCTTC. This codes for CASSLEQARGGYTF.

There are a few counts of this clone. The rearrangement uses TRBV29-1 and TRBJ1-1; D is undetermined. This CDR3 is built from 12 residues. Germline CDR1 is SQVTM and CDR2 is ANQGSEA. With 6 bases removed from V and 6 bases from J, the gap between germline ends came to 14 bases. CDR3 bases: TGCAGCGTCGGACCGACATGGGCTGAAGCTTTCTTT. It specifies CSVGPTWAEAFF.

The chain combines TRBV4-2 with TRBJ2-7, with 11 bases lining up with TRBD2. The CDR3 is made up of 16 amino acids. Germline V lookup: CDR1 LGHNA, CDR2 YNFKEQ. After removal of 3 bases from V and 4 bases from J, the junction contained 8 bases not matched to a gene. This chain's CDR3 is CASSQQLAGVGYEQYF. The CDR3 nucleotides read TGTGCCAGCAGCCAGCAACTAGCGGGAGTAGGGTACGAGCAGTACTTC.

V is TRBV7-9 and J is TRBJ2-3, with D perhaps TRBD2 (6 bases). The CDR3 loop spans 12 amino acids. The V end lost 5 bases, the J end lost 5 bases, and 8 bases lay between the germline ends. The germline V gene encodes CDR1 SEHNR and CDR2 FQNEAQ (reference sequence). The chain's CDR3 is CASSAGGDTQYF. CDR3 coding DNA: TGTGCCAGCAGCGCCGGGGGAGATACGCAGTATTTT. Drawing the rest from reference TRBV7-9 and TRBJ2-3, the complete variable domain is DTGVSQNPRHKITKRGQNVTFRCDPISEHNRLYWYRQTLGQGPEFLTYFQNEAQLEKSRLLSDRFSAERPKGSFSTLEIQRTEQGDSAMYLCASSAGGDTQYFGPGTRLTVL.

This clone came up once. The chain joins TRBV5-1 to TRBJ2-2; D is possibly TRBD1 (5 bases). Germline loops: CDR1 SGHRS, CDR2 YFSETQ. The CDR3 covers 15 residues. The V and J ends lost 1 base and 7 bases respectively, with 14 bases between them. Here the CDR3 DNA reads TGCGCCAGCAGCTTGTGGGCAGGGCTGGACGGGGAGCTGTTTTTT. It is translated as CASSLWAGLDGELFF.

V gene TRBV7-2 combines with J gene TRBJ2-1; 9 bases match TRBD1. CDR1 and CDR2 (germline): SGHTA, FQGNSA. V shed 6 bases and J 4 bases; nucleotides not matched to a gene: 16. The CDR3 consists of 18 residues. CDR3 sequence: CASSNTVRRDREYNEQFF. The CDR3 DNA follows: TGTGCCAGCAGTAATACCGTGCGCCGGGACAGGGAATACAATGAGCAGTTCTTC.

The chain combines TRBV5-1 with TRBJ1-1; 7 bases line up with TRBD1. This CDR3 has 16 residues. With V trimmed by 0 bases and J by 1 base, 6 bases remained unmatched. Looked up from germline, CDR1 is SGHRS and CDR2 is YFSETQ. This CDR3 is CASSLVSTGRNTEAFF. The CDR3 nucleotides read TGCGCCAGCAGCTTGGTATCGACAGGGAGGAACACTGAAGCTTTCTTT. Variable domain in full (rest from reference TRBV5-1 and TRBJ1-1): KAGVTQTPRYLIKTRGQQVTLSCSPISGHRSVSWYQQTPGQGLQFLFEYFSETQRNKGNFPGRFSGRQFSNSRSEMNVSTLELGDSALYLCASSLVSTGRNTEAFFGQGTRLTVV.

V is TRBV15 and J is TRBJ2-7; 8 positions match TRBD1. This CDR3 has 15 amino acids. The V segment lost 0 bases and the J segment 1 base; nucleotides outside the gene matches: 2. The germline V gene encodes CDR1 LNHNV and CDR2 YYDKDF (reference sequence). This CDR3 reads CATSRDGTGSYEQYF. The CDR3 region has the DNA TGTGCCACCAGCAGAGATGGGACAGGTTCCTACGAGCAGTACTTC.

CDR3 bases: TGTGCCAGCAGTTTAGCCGGGGCGAATAATCAGCCCCAGCATTTT. This codes for CASSLAGANNQPQHF. V and J are TRBV27 and TRBJ1-5, with a possible D match to TRBD1 (5 bases). The CDR3 totals 15 residues. The V gene lost 2 bases and the J gene lost 4 bases, with 12 bases spanning the gap. The germline V gene has CDR1 MNHEY and CDR2 SMNVEV (reference sequence).

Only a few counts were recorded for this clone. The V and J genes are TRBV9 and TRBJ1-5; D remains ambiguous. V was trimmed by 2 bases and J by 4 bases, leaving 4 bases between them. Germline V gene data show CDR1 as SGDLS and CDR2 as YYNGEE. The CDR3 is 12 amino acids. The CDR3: CASSVQNQPQHF. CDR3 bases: TGTGCCAGCAGCGTCCAGAATCAGCCCCAGCATTTT.